Presented here are 29 T cell receptor beta chains from one specimen sequenced in a study of CD8+ T cells in alopecia areata. RNA extraction and reverse transcription yielded cDNA as sequencing template. TCRdb keeps only in-frame clones here, not all; method: immunoSEQ multiplex PCR. The data hold 95,000 to 110,000 clones, with 65% to 85% observed a single time. Treatment of the sample: oral pan-JAK inhibitor, 5-10 mg twice daily. The specimen comprised CD8+ T cells sorted from blood, sampled at week 24, from a patient treated with tofacitinib. The receptors derive from a human donor with alopecia areata.

The chain carries TRBV7-6 and TRBJ2-7, with 7 nucleotides matching TRBD1. V shed 3 bases and J 6 bases; nucleotides not matched to a gene: 8. This CDR3 contains 14 residues. Looked up from germline, CDR1 is SGHVS and CDR2 is FNYEAQ. CDR3 nucleotides: TGTGCCAGCAGCTTCGGACAGGTGTCGATCGAGCAGTACTTC. Protein product: CASSFGQVSIEQYF.

The chain carries TRBV28 and TRBJ1-2, with 7 bases aligning to TRBD1. V lost 10 bases to trimming and J lost 4 bases; unmatched junction nucleotides: 9. This CDR3 is 13 amino acids long. CDR1 MDHEN and CDR2 SYDVKM come from the germline V gene. CDR3 nucleotides: TGTGCCACCAGATCTCGGGACAGCTATGGCTACACCTTC. Its protein product is CATRSRDSYGYTF.

The chain combines TRBV29-1 with TRBJ2-1; 8 bases are a match to TRBD2. Germline-derived CDR1 and CDR2 are SQVTM and ANQGSEA. This CDR3 contains 17 residues. The CDR3 loop reads CRAAGGSGETSYNEQFF. The CDR3 bases are TGCAGGGCCGCGGGGGGTAGCGGGGAAACCTCCTACAATGAGCAGTTCTTC.

The chain links TRBV6-5 to TRBJ2-7; 8 bases fit TRBD1. The V and J ends lost 4 bases and 4 bases, in that order; junction bases with no gene match: 12. Germline lookup yields CDR1 MNHEY and CDR2 SVGAGI. CDR3 length equals 16 residues. The DNA of the CDR3 is TGTGCCAGCAGTTCCCCGGACAGGGATCCATCATACGAGCAGTACTTC. This codes for CASSSPDRDPSYEQYF.

The chain couples TRBV29-1 to TRBJ2-7; D may be TRBD1 (5 bases). CDR1 and CDR2 (germline): SQVTM, ANQGSEA. The CDR3 totals 13 residues. Trimming took 4 bases from V and 1 from J, leaving 11 bases between them. CDR3 bases: TGCAGCGTTGCCGGACCAGGGTCCTACGAGCAGTACTTC. As protein: CSVAGPGSYEQYF.

CDR3 loop: CASSHETGELFF. CDR3 nucleotides: TGTGCCAGCAGCCACGAGACCGGGGAGCTGTTTTTT. The V call is TRBV5-4, the J call TRBJ2-2; D ambiguous. Germline CDR1 SGHNT, CDR2 YYREEE (reference sequence). CDR3 length: 12 amino acids. Trimming pared 4 bases from V and 5 bases from J, leaving 6 bases between.

The chain joins TRBV6-5 to TRBJ2-7; tentatively, D is TRBD1 (6 bases). Germline CDR1 and CDR2: MNHEY and SVGAGI. The CDR3 length is 14 residues. Trimming pared 2 bases from V and 1 base from J, leaving 9 bases between. The CDR3 loop reads CASSYHRVSYEQYF. The CDR3 bases are TGTGCCAGCAGTTACCACAGGGTTTCCTACGAGCAGTACTTC.

V usage is TRBV4-1 and J usage is TRBJ2-1; TRBD2 agrees at 14 bases. V gave up 2 bases and J gave up 0 bases; unmatched junction bases: 6. The CDR3 loop spans 19 amino acids. Germline assignment: CDR1 MGHRA and CDR2 YSYEKL. The CDR3 DNA sequence: TGCGCCAGCAGCCAACGGACTAGCGGGGGGTCCAGCTCCTACAATGAGCAGTTCTTC. Protein: CASSQRTSGGSSSYNEQFF.

This sequence joins TRBV7-9 and TRBJ2-1; tentatively, D is TRBD2 (5 bases). Trimming cost V 8 bases and J 6 bases, with 5 bases left between them. The germline gives CDR1 SEHNR, CDR2 FQNEAQ (reference sequence). The CDR3 runs 10 residues. The CDR3 coding sequence is TGTGCCAGCGGACTCAATGAGCAGTTCTTC. Protein sequence: CASGLNEQFF.

The J gene is TRBJ2-5, the V gene TRBV5-1; 7 nucleotides align to TRBD1. V shed 0 bases, J shed 5 bases, and the junction held 16 bases outside the gene matches. CDR3 length equals 18 residues. The V gene's germline CDR1 is SGHRS and CDR2 YFSETQ. CDR3 sequence: CASSLVETGRIGRETQYF. In DNA form, the CDR3 reads TGCGCCAGCAGCTTGGTGGAGACAGGGAGAATTGGTAGGGAGACCCAGTACTTC.

This sequence joins TRBV7-2 and TRBJ1-1, with D uncertain. Trimming pared 3 bases from V and 0 bases from J, leaving 8 bases between. Germline CDR1 is SGHTA and CDR2 is FQGNSA. This CDR3 region has 14 residues. CDR3 amino acids: CASSFLQLNTEAFF. The DNA for the CDR3 is TGTGCCAGCAGCTTCCTACAGCTGAACACTGAAGCTTTCTTT.

The chain combines TRBV13 with TRBJ1-1, with no clear D. Trimming left V 1 base short and J 0 bases short, with 3 bases between. The germline gives CDR1 PRHDT, CDR2 FYEKMQ (reference sequence). The CDR3 has 13 amino acids. CDR3 nucleotide sequence: TGTGCCAGCAGCTTAGCAGTGAACACTGAAGCTTTCTTT. Translating it yields CASSLAVNTEAFF.

The chain has TRBV13 and TRBJ2-5, with 8 bases lining up with TRBD1. The CDR3 sequence is 15 residues long. The V segment lost 4 bases and the J segment 1 base; nucleotides outside the gene matches: 5. Per the germline V gene, CDR1 is PRHDT and CDR2 is FYEKMQ (reference sequence). CDR3 sequence (DNA): TGTGCCAGCAGCTATCGCGGACAGGGCCAAGAGACCCAGTACTTC. Translation: CASSYRGQGQETQYF.

This clone was found a few times. V and J are TRBV7-2 and TRBJ2-3; D may match TRBD1 or TRBD2 (5 bases each). The CDR3 is made up of 16 amino acids. Trimming removed 7 bases at V and 2 bases at J, with 19 bases between. Germline V CDR1 and CDR2: SGHTA, FQGNSA. The CDR3: CASTLTGTMATDTQYF. In DNA form, the CDR3 reads TGTGCCAGCACGCTAACCGGGACGATGGCCACAGATACGCAGTATTTT.

The chain links TRBV7-8 to TRBJ1-5; possibly TRBD1 for D (5 bases). The CDR3 extends over 15 amino acids. Germline lookup yields CDR1 SGHVS and CDR2 FQNEAQ. Trimming stripped 4 bases from V and 4 bases from J, with 14 bases between. The CDR3 coding sequence is TGTGCCAGCAGCTGGGGGGAGAACTCTAATCAGCCCCAGCATTTT. It is translated as CASSWGENSNQPQHF.

The rearrangement links TRBV11-2 to TRBJ2-1; 11 bases align to TRBD2. Germline loops: CDR1 SGHAT, CDR2 FQNNGV. The trim removed 5 bases at V and 10 bases at J, leaving 13 bases unmatched. The CDR3 is 16 amino acids. For the CDR3, the DNA is TGTGCCAGCAGCCTGAAGGAGGCTAGCGGGGGGCAAGAGCAGTTCTTC. Protein product: CASSLKEASGGQEQFF.

This chain links TRBV19 with TRBJ2-5; 14 bases agree with TRBD2. The J call may be incorrect, as the DNA end agrees better with TRBJ2-7. The germline CDR1 and CDR2 sequences are LNHDA and SQIVND (reference sequence). The length of the CDR3 is 15 residues. The CDR3 is CASGTSGGPLYEQYF. The DNA of the CDR3 is TGTGCCAGTGGGACTAGCGGGGGTCCCCTCTACGAGCAGTACTTC.

V and J are TRBV27 and TRBJ1-6; no definite D call. This CDR3 region has 17 residues. V gave up 5 bases and J gave up 3 bases, with 17 bases separating them. Germline loops: CDR1 MNHEY, CDR2 SMNVEV (reference sequence). The CDR3 region has the DNA TGTGCCAGCAGTGCTAACCCCCAGGACCTCTATAATTCACCCCTCCACTTT. Protein product: CASSANPQDLYNSPLHF.

The V and J genes are TRBV27 and TRBJ2-2; D possibly corresponds to TRBD1 (6 bases). The CDR3 runs 15 residues. Germline CDR1 MNHEY, CDR2 SMNVEV (reference sequence). The germline V and J ends were trimmed by 5 bases and 0 bases, with 10 bases remaining between them. The DNA of the CDR3 is TGTGCCAGCAGTCCGGACAGAGCGAACACCGGGGAGCTGTTTTTT. Translated: CASSPDRANTGELFF.

This chain links TRBV19 with TRBJ2-7, with D perhaps TRBD2 (6 bases). The CDR3 contains 15 residues. Germline lookup yields CDR1 LNHDA and CDR2 SQIVND (reference sequence). The germline V and J ends were trimmed by 4 bases and 4 bases, with 17 bases remaining between them. CDR3: CASSTPGEVAYEQYF. In DNA, the CDR3 is TGTGCCAGTAGTACCCCGGGGGAAGTGGCGTACGAGCAGTACTTC.

The V gene is TRBV4-1, the J gene TRBJ2-1; 16 nucleotides agree with TRBD2. This CDR3 spans 16 amino acids. Germline values: CDR1 MGHRA, CDR2 YSYEKL. V was pared by 3 bases and J by 9 bases, with 5 bases of the junction left unmatched. The chain's CDR3 is CASSQGTSGGAFEQFF. The DNA for the CDR3 is TGCGCCAGCAGCCAGGGGACTAGCGGGGGGGCCTTTGAGCAGTTCTTC.

This chain links TRBV5-6 with TRBJ2-1; D is tentatively TRBD1 or TRBD2 (5 bases each). V lost 3 bases to trimming and J lost 6 bases, with 7 bases between them. CDR1 and CDR2 from the germline V gene are SGHDT and YYEEEE. This CDR3 is built from 12 residues. The CDR3 protein is CASSWGSNEQFF. CDR3 nucleotides: TGTGCCAGCAGCTGGGGGAGCAATGAGCAGTTCTTC.

The chain uses TRBV27 and TRBJ1-1, with D unclear. The CDR3 contains 16 residues. Trimming stripped 0 bases from V and 2 bases from J, with 13 bases between. Germline lookup yields CDR1 MNHEY and CDR2 SMNVEV (reference sequence). The CDR3 DNA reads as TGTGCCAGCAGTTTATCTCCTATTTGGGGAAACACTGAAGCTTTCTTT. Translated, it gives CASSLSPIWGNTEAFF.

This clone has only a few counts. The chain is built from TRBV12-5 and TRBJ2-2; TRBD2 aligns across 10 bases. V shed 1 base and J 3 bases; nucleotides not matched to a gene: 2. Germline assignment: CDR1 LGHNT and CDR2 FRNRAP. The CDR3 consists of 16 residues. This CDR3 is CASGLGLAGYTGELFF. Written as DNA, the CDR3 is TGTGCTAGTGGTTTGGGACTAGCGGGTTACACCGGGGAGCTGTTTTTT.

V and J are TRBV2 and TRBJ2-2; 7 bases fit TRBD2. CDR3 length: 16 amino acids. The V segment lost 2 bases and the J segment 2 bases; nucleotides outside the gene matches: 5. From germline, CDR1 is SNHLY and CDR2 FYNNEI. The CDR3 bases are TGTGCCAGCAGTGAAAGGCTAGCGGACAACACCGGGGAGCTGTTTTTT. Translating it yields CASSERLADNTGELFF.

The CDR3 region is CASSIGVETQYF. CDR3 nucleotide sequence: TGTGCCAGCAGCATAGGGGTAGAGACCCAGTACTTC. The gene calls are TRBV7-2 and TRBJ2-5, with D possibly TRBD1 on 5 matching bases. CDR3 length: 12 amino acids. V was shortened by 5 bases and J by 4 bases, with 8 bases between the two germline ends. Germline V gives CDR1 SGHTA, CDR2 FQGNSA.

The V and J genes are TRBV29-1 and TRBJ2-7, with TRBD2 matching 7 bases. The V and J ends lost 6 bases and 0 bases, in that order; junction bases with no gene match: 8. Germline CDR1 is SQVTM and CDR2 is ANQGSEA. This CDR3 is built from 14 residues. CDR3 loop: CSVLLARSSYEQYF. CDR3 coding DNA: TGCAGCGTGTTACTAGCGAGGAGCTCCTACGAGCAGTACTTC.

V is TRBV11-3 and J is TRBJ2-2; D unresolved. Trimming removed 5 bases from V and 1 base from J, with 5 bases in between. The CDR3 extends over 13 amino acids. Germline CDR1 and CDR2: SGHNT and YENEEA. CDR3 in DNA: TGTGCCAGCAGCCCTCGGAACACCGGGGAGCTGTTTTTT. It specifies CASSPRNTGELFF.

The chain links TRBV19 to TRBJ1-1, with TRBD1 as a possible D gene (5 bases). Per the germline V gene, CDR1 is LNHDA and CDR2 is SQIVND (reference sequence). With 5 bases removed from V and 0 bases from J, the gap between germline ends came to 13 bases. The CDR3 has 15 amino acids. DNA of the CDR3: TGTGCCAGTAGTTCTCAGGGCAGTATGAACACTGAAGCTTTCTTT. Amino acid sequence: CASSSQGSMNTEAFF.